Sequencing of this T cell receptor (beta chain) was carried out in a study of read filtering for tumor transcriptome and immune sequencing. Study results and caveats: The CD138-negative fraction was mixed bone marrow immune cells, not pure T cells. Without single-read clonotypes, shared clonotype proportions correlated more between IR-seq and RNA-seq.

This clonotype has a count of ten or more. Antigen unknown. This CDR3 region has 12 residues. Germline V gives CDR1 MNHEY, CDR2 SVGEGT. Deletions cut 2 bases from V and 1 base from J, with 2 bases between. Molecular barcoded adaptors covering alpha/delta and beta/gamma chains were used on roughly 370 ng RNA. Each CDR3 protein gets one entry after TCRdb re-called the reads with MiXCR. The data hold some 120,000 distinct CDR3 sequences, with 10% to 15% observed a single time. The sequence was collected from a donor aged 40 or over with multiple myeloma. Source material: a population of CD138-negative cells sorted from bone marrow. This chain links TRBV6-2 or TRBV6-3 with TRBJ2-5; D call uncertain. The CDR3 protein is CASSYGQETQYF. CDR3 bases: TGTGCCAGCAGTTACGGCCAAGAGACCCAGTACTTC.